One and the same sample provided the 17 T cell receptor beta chains below, sequenced in a study of OX40 agonist ivuxolimab in advanced cancers. Assay used: immunoSEQ multiplex PCR; TCRdb lists only in-frame clones, some missing. The data show 55,000 to 65,000 clones, 80% to 90% seen once. The sequenced sample was CD4+ or CD8+ T cells sorted from blood, obtained in a trial of the OX40 agonist ivuxolimab. The receptors here all came from an adult with an advanced solid tumor such as melanoma, head and neck, liver or kidney cancer.

For this clone: Distinct nucleotide sequences in the sample also encode this CDR3. The chain uses TRBV5-1 and TRBJ1-1, with D perhaps matching TRBD1 (5 bases). This CDR3 region has 14 residues. Germline V gene sequence: CDR1 SGHRS, CDR2 YFSETQ. The V gene lost 1 base and the J gene lost 5 bases, with 12 bases spanning the gap. The chain's CDR3 is CASSLSGGGTEAFF. In DNA, the CDR3 is TGCGCCAGCAGCTTGAGTGGGGGGGGGACTGAAGCTTTCTTT.

This clone was found a few times. This chain joins TRBV4-1 and TRBJ2-6, with D possibly matching TRBD1 (6 bases). Per the germline V gene, CDR1 is MGHRA and CDR2 is YSYEKL. The CDR3 spans 15 residues. V lost 2 bases to trimming and J lost 8 bases, with 13 bases between them. CDR3 residues: CASSQRQVETNVLTF. CDR3 nucleotides: TGCGCCAGCAGCCAACGACAGGTGGAGACCAACGTCCTGACTTTC.

This rearrangement joins TRBV6-1 to TRBJ1-4; 8 nucleotides line up with TRBD1. The germline gives CDR1 MNHNS, CDR2 SASEGT. V shed 6 bases, J shed 7 bases, and the junction held 7 bases outside the gene matches. CDR3 length equals 14 residues. CDR3 in amino acids: CASRDTGGGEKLFF. DNA for the CDR3: TGTGCCAGCAGGGATACAGGGGGGGGTGAAAAACTGTTTTTT.

The V gene is TRBV29-1, the J gene TRBJ1-2; TRBD1 agrees at 7 bases. Losses at the gene ends were 8 bases for V and 3 bases for J; bases not matched to a gene: 3. This CDR3 has 11 residues. Germline V CDR1 and CDR2: SQVTM, ANQGSEA. As DNA, the CDR3 is TGCAGCCTCGGACAGGACTATGGCTACACCTTC. It codes for CSLGQDYGYTF.

The V call is TRBV15, the J call TRBJ2-7; D not certain. Trimming took off 8 bases at V and 5 bases at J, with 16 bases between the two ends. The germline CDR1 and CDR2 sequences are LNHNV and YYDKDF (reference sequence). The CDR3 has 13 amino acids. CDR3: CATAVPPGDEQYF. The CDR3 nucleotides read TGTGCCACCGCGGTCCCCCCTGGGGACGAGCAGTACTTC.

V and J are TRBV15 and TRBJ1-1; the D gene is possibly TRBD1 (5 bases). The CDR3 loop spans 18 amino acids. Germline lookup yields CDR1 LNHNV and CDR2 YYDKDF (reference sequence). V was shortened by 6 bases and J by 1 base, with 24 bases between the two germline ends. In DNA form, the CDR3 reads TGTGCCACCAGGATATTTTGGACTGAGCGGGGCGGGAACACTGAAGCTTTCTTT. It encodes CATRIFWTERGGNTEAFF.

On this clone: Distinct nucleotide sequences in the sample also encode this CDR3. J is TRBJ2-3 and V is TRBV30; 9 bases fit TRBD1. The CDR3 has 14 residues. Germline V gene sequence: CDR1 GTSNPN, CDR2 SVGIG (reference sequence). The junction had 8 bases not matched to a gene; V was cut back by 4 bases and J by 6 bases. The CDR3 protein is CAWTGQGSTDTQYF. CDR3 nucleotide sequence: TGTGCCTGGACCGGACAGGGGAGTACGGATACGCAGTATTTT.

V usage is TRBV10-1 and J usage is TRBJ1-2; TRBD1 aligns across 8 bases. With V trimmed by 2 bases and J by 2 bases, 10 bases remained unmatched. The germline V gene encodes CDR1 WNHNN and CDR2 SYGVQD (reference sequence). This CDR3 region has 17 residues. This CDR3 is CASSEEFPQGANYGYTF. As DNA, the CDR3 is TGCGCCAGCAGTGAGGAATTTCCTCAGGGGGCGAACTATGGCTACACCTTC.

This clone was observed once. The J gene is TRBJ1-1, the V gene TRBV5-6; D ambiguous. Germline CDR1 and CDR2: SGHDT and YYEEEE. CDR3 length: 14 amino acids. Trimming took 4 bases from V and 1 from J, leaving 11 bases between them. The CDR3 is CASSPLKENTEAFF. CDR3 bases: TGTGCCAGCAGCCCTTTAAAGGAGAACACTGAAGCTTTCTTT.

The chain links TRBV12-5 to TRBJ2-1, with D unclear. CDR1 LGHNT and CDR2 FRNRAP come from the germline V gene. This CDR3 contains 13 residues. V lost 2 bases and J lost 8, with 10 bases in between. DNA of the CDR3: TGTGCTAGTGGTTTGTCTTTAGTCGATGAGCAGTTCTTC. This sequence encodes CASGLSLVDEQFF.

The CDR3 is CASSAQPPQEYGYTF. CDR3 coding DNA: TGTGCCAGCAGCGCACAACCCCCACAGGAGTATGGCTACACCTTC. This chain links TRBV27 with TRBJ1-2; perhaps TRBD1 as D (5 bases). The germline gives CDR1 MNHEY, CDR2 SMNVEV (reference sequence). V gave up 6 bases and J gave up 5 bases, with 19 bases separating them. The CDR3 is 15 amino acids.

Written as DNA, the CDR3 is TGCGCCAGTTCGACAGGCTCCGGGGAGCTGTTTTTT. Amino acids: CASSTGSGELFF. The chain has TRBV10-1 and TRBJ2-2, with a tentative D call TRBD1 (6 bases). CDR1 is WNHNN, CDR2 SYGVQD, per germline (reference sequence). With 9 bases removed from V and 6 bases from J, the gap between germline ends came to 11 bases. CDR3 length: 12 residues.

The chain has TRBV29-1 and TRBJ2-7; D gene unclear. This CDR3 spans 13 amino acids. V was shortened by 4 bases and J by 0 bases, with 10 bases between the two germline ends. CDR1 SQVTM and CDR2 ANQGSEA come from the germline V gene. CDR3 nucleotides: TGCAGCGTTGTAGGCCAGTACTCCTACGAGCAGTACTTC. Translated: CSVVGQYSYEQYF.

This clone was observed a handful of times. The J gene is TRBJ2-3, the V gene TRBV7-9; D is ambiguous. The germline V and J ends were trimmed by 1 base and 2 bases, with 13 bases remaining between them. This CDR3 is 16 amino acids long. In germline, CDR1 is SEHNR, CDR2 FQNEAQ (reference sequence). CDR3 sequence (DNA): TGTGCCAGCAGCTTAGGCATTGTGGTAGCCACAGATACGCAGTATTTT. Its protein is CASSLGIVVATDTQYF.

The chain employs TRBV15 and TRBJ1-5, with TRBD1 identical over 7 bases. Germline values: CDR1 LNHNV, CDR2 YYDKDF (reference sequence). V lost 4 bases to trimming and J lost 10 bases; unmatched junction nucleotides: 13. The CDR3 totals 15 residues. CDR3 in amino acids: CATSTIGTDQHPQHF. As DNA, the CDR3 is TGTGCCACCAGCACCATAGGGACAGACCAGCATCCCCAGCATTTT.

The CDR3 bases are TGTGCCAGCAGAATGAGGACAGGGAAAGACACTGAAGCTTTCTTT. Encoded protein: CASRMRTGKDTEAFF. V usage is TRBV11-2 and J usage is TRBJ1-1; 8 bases line up with TRBD1. This CDR3 region has 15 residues. Germline values: CDR1 SGHAT, CDR2 FQNNGV. V was pared by 6 bases and J by 3 bases, with 9 bases of the junction left unmatched.

The chain uses TRBV4-3 and TRBJ2-3; D is unresolved. In germline, CDR1 is LGHNA, CDR2 YSLEER. Trimming removed 0 bases at V and 5 bases at J, with 6 bases between. The CDR3 covers 13 residues. The CDR3 protein is CASSQDLLDTQYF. CDR3 DNA: TGCGCCAGCAGCCAAGACCTTTTAGATACGCAGTATTTT.